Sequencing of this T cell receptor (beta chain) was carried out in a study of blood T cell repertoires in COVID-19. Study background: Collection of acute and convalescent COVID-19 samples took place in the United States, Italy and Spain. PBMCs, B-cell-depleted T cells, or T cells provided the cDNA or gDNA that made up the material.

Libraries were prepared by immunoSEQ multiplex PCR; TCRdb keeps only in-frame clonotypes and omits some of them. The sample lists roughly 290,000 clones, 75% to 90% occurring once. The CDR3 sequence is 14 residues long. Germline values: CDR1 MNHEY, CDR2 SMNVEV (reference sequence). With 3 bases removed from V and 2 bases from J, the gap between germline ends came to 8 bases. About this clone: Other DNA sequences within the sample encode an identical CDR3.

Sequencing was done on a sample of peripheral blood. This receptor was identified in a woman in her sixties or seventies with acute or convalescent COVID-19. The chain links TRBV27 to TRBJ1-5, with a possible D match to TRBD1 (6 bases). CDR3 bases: TGTGCCAGCAGTTTCAGGGGTGGCAATCAGCCCCAGCATTTT. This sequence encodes CASSFRGGNQPQHF.